This entry concerns a single T cell receptor beta chain. The CDR3 loop spans 14 amino acids. The V gene's germline CDR1 is MDHEN and CDR2 SYDVKM. This sample stems from a study of CXCR3-negative and CXCR3-positive naive CD8 T cells. UMI-labeled 5' RACE TRB cDNA libraries were prepared from the cells. TCRdb re-called the 5' RACE reads and shows each CDR3 protein once, DNA omitted. The listing contains 70,000 to 95,000 distinct CDR3 sequences. What was sequenced was naive CXCR3- CD8+ T cells from blood. Subset in this sample: CD45RO-CCR7+CD27+CD95- naive CD8+ T cells lacking CXCR3 (TNR3-). This clonotype originated in a human donor in good health. Some clones in this sample may be carry-over from other donors' samples. The rearrangement joins TRBV28 to TRBJ2-7. The CDR3 protein is CASSSTDLQREQYF.